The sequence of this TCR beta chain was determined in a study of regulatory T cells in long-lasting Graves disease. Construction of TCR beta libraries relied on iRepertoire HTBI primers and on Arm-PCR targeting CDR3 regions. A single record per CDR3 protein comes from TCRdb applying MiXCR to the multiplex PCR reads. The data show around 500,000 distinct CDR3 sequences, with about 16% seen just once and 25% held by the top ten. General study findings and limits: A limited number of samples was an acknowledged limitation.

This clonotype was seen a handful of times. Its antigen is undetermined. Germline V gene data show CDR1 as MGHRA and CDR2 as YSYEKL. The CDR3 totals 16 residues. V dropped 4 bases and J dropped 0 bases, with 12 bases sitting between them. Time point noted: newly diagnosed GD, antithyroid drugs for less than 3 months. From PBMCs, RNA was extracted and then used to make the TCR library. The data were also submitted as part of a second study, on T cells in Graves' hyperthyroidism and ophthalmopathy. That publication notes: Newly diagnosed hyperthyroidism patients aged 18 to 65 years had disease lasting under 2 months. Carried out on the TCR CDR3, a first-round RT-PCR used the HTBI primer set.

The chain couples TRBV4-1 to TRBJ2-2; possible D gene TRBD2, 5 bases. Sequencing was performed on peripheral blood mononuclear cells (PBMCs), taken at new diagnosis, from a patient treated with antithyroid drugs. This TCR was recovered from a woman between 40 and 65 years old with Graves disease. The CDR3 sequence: CASSPPRAANTGELFF. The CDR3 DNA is TGCGCCAGCAGCCCCCCGCGGGCCGCGAACACCGGGGAGCTGTTTTTT.